Below, 25 T cell receptor beta chains from the same sample are listed, as sequenced in a study of blood T cell repertoires in COVID-19. Clones were sequenced by immunoSEQ multiplex PCR, and TCRdb holds only the in-frame ones, with some missing. The repertoire holds tens of thousands of clones, with 82% as singletons. The sample comprised peripheral blood. The receptors shown here come from a human donor in a cohort sampled during active COVID-19.

The chain combines TRBV7-2 with TRBJ1-1, with D hard to call. The length of the CDR3 is 14 residues. V was clipped by 1 base and J by 4 bases, with 10 bases between them. Germline V lookup: CDR1 SGHTA, CDR2 FQGNSA. The CDR3 region has the DNA TGTGCCAGCAGCTTAGACAATCGGGGCACTGAAGCTTTCTTT. As protein: CASSLDNRGTEAFF. Full variable domain (rest looked up from reference TRBV7-2 and TRBJ1-1): GAGVSQSPSNKVTEKGKDVELRCDPISGHTALYWYRQSLGQGLEFLIYFQGNSAPDKSGLPSDRFSAERTGGSVSTLTIQRTQQEDSAVYLCASSLDNRGTEAFFGQGTRLTVV.

This chain connects TRBV19 to TRBJ1-4; possible D gene TRBD1, 5 bases. The CDR3 totals 14 residues. V was cut by 4 bases and J by 6 bases, with 12 bases left in between. Germline lookup yields CDR1 LNHDA and CDR2 SQIVND (reference sequence). As DNA, the CDR3 is TGTGCCAGTAGTAATGGAAGGGGATATGAAAAACTGTTTTTT. Translating it yields CASSNGRGYEKLFF.

The chain joins TRBV19 to TRBJ2-2; TRBD1 matches at 7 bases. The germline gives CDR1 LNHDA, CDR2 SQIVND (reference sequence). Trimming cost V 9 bases and J 6 bases; bases outside gene matches: 7. This CDR3 spans 13 amino acids. This chain's CDR3 is CASQDRVAGELFF. CDR3 nucleotide sequence: TGTGCCAGCCAAGACAGGGTCGCCGGGGAGCTGTTTTTT.

As regards this clone: The same CDR3 is also encoded by other DNA sequences in this sample. The chain is built from TRBV3-1 (or the pseudogene TRBV3-2) and TRBJ2-3, with TRBD1 as a possible D gene (5 bases). CDR1 LGHDT and CDR2 YNNKEL come from the germline V gene (reference sequence). Trimming cost V 2 bases and J 0 bases, with 6 bases left between them. The CDR3 runs to 14 residues. The CDR3 loop is CASSQRGSTDTQYF. In nucleotides, the CDR3 is TGTGCCAGCAGCCAAAGGGGTAGCACAGATACGCAGTATTTT.

The chain combines TRBV6-1 with TRBJ2-7; tentative D call: TRBD1 (5 bases). The V end was cut by 3 bases, the J end by 3 bases, with 6 bases between. CDR1 MNHNS and CDR2 SASEGT come from the germline V gene. This CDR3 is 12 amino acids long. The CDR3 DNA reads as TGTGCCAGCAGTGAGCAGGGCTACGAGCAGTACTTC. This codes for CASSEQGYEQYF.

Worth noting for this clone: The junction shows a germline mismatch at one end, possibly a read error. V and J are TRBV7-7 and TRBJ2-2; weak D call: TRBD1 (5 bases). CDR3 length: 15 amino acids. Per germline, CDR1 SSHAT and CDR2 FNYEAQ (reference sequence). The CDR3 DNA sequence: TGTGCTAGCAGCGCAGGGTTTACGAACACCGGGGAGCTGTTTTTT. It specifies CASSAGFTNTGELFF.

The chain links TRBV10-1 to TRBJ2-2; no clear D. The CDR3 extends over 12 amino acids. Trimming took 3 bases from V and 8 from J, leaving 7 bases between them. CDR1 is WNHNN and CDR2 is SYGVQD in the germline V gene (reference sequence). As DNA, the CDR3 is TGCGCCAGCAGTGAAAATTATGGGGAGCTGTTTTTT. It encodes CASSENYGELFF.

The chain is built from TRBV5-6 and TRBJ2-6; D is unresolved. The CDR3 sequence is 16 residues long. The germline gives CDR1 SGHDT, CDR2 YYEEEE. V lost 4 bases, J lost 0 bases, and 11 bases lay in between. CDR3 bases: TGTGCCAGCAGCCCGCCGCCCGGCTCTGGGGCCAACGTCCTGACTTTC. Translation gives CASSPPPGSGANVLTF.

The chain has TRBV18 and TRBJ2-1, with 10 positions matching TRBD2. Germline V gene data show CDR1 as KGHSH and CDR2 as LQKENI. This CDR3 region has 17 residues. J lost 7 bases, V lost 0 bases, and 9 bases had no gene match. The CDR3 reads CASSPPTSGGAKNEQFF. Written as DNA, the CDR3 is TGTGCCAGCTCACCACCGACGAGCGGGGGGGCGAAGAATGAGCAGTTCTTC.

The genes are TRBV11-2 and TRBJ2-1; 10 bases align to TRBD2. The CDR3 covers 14 residues. In germline, CDR1 is SGHAT, CDR2 FQNNGV. V trimming: 5 bases; J trimming: 7 bases; junction bases outside the gene matches: 5. This CDR3 is CASSLAGVKNEQFF. DNA of the CDR3: TGTGCCAGCAGCCTAGCGGGAGTTAAAAATGAGCAGTTCTTC.

This rearrangement joins TRBV6-6 to TRBJ1-3; possibly TRBD1 for D (5 bases). The V gene lost 0 bases and the J gene lost 8 bases, with 14 bases spanning the gap. In germline, CDR1 is MNHNY, CDR2 SVGAGI (reference sequence). CDR3 size: 15 residues. The CDR3 coding sequence is TGTGCCAGCAGTTACTCGTATTCGGGGGGGGACACCATATATTTT. Its translation is CASSYSYSGGDTIYF.

The rearrangement uses TRBV9 and TRBJ1-2, with D tentatively TRBD1 (6 bases). The V and J ends lost 0 bases and 5 bases respectively, with 20 bases between them. Germline loops: CDR1 SGDLS, CDR2 YYNGEE. The CDR3 runs 17 residues. The CDR3 here is CASSVGAETGRGYGYTF. Written as DNA, the CDR3 is TGTGCCAGCAGCGTAGGGGCGGAGACAGGCCGTGGGTATGGCTACACCTTC.

This rearrangement joins TRBV19 to TRBJ2-5; 8 bases align to TRBD1. V trimming: 4 bases; J trimming: 1 base; junction bases outside the gene matches: 11. The germline V gene encodes CDR1 LNHDA and CDR2 SQIVND (reference sequence). The CDR3 has 17 residues. The CDR3 bases are TGTGCCAGTAGTAAACGGTGGACAGGGATGACCCAAGAGACCCAGTACTTC. Residues: CASSKRWTGMTQETQYF.

The genes are TRBV7-2 and TRBJ2-2, with TRBD1 matching 10 bases. Germline V gives CDR1 SGHTA, CDR2 FQGNSA. V was pared by 3 bases and J by 4 bases, with 5 bases of the junction left unmatched. The CDR3 totals 16 residues. In DNA, the CDR3 is TGTGCCAGCAGCTTCAGACAGGGGGCAGGCACCGGGGAGCTGTTTTTT. Translation gives CASSFRQGAGTGELFF.

V and J are TRBV5-1 and TRBJ2-3; TRBD1 agrees at 8 bases. The germline V gene has CDR1 SGHRS and CDR2 YFSETQ. The V gene end was trimmed by 3 bases and the J gene end by 0 bases; junction bases not matched to a gene: 3. The CDR3 is made up of 15 amino acids. The CDR3 DNA reads as TGCGCCAGCAGCTGGGGACAGGTTAGCACAGATACGCAGTATTTT. This translates into CASSWGQVSTDTQYF.

The chain carries TRBV2 and TRBJ1-5, with 8 bases that match TRBD1. From germline, CDR1 is SNHLY and CDR2 FYNNEI. Unmatched junction bases numbered 1, after V lost 7 bases and J lost 2 bases. The CDR3 has 13 residues. CDR3 protein: CASTTGGNQPQHF. DNA for the CDR3: TGTGCCAGCACGACAGGGGGCAATCAGCCCCAGCATTTT. Supplemented by reference TRBV2 and TRBJ1-5, the full variable domain reads EPEVTQTPSHQVTQMGQEVILRCVPISNHLYFYWYRQILGQKVEFLVSFYNNEISEKSEIFDDQFSVERPDGSNFTLKIRSTKLEDSAMYFCASTTGGNQPQHFGDGTRLSIL.

This clone has a handful of counts. The gene calls are TRBV9 and TRBJ2-2; D remains ambiguous. Germline V gives CDR1 SGDLS, CDR2 YYNGEE. This CDR3 has 15 residues. V dropped 3 bases and J dropped 4 bases, with 13 bases sitting between them. CDR3: CASSASSSPTGELFF. In DNA, the CDR3 is TGTGCCAGCAGCGCTTCGAGCTCCCCCACCGGGGAGCTGTTTTTT.

The chain employs TRBV24-1 and TRBJ2-3, with 9 bases that match TRBD2. Germline V gives CDR1 KGHDR, CDR2 SFDVKD. This CDR3 comprises 13 residues. Losses at the gene ends were 12 bases for V and 6 bases for J; bases not matched to a gene: 9. CDR3 DNA: TGTGCCTTACCGGGACTAGCAGGGGATACGCAGTATTTT. It codes for CALPGLAGDTQYF.

The chain is built from TRBV20-1 and TRBJ1-2; tentatively, D is TRBD1 (6 bases). Germline loops: CDR1 DFQATT, CDR2 SNEGSKA (reference sequence). The CDR3 has 11 residues. The CDR3 sequence: CVSRGNYGYTF. The DNA of the CDR3 is TGCGTTTCCAGGGGTAACTATGGCTACACCTTC.

This chain connects TRBV28 to TRBJ1-2; D call uncertain. Trimming stripped 5 bases from V and 2 bases from J, with 3 bases between. Per the germline V gene, CDR1 is MDHEN and CDR2 is SYDVKM. The CDR3 runs to 11 residues. The DNA for the CDR3 is TGTGCCAGCAGTCTAAACTATGGCTACACCTTC. This encodes CASSLNYGYTF.

The chain carries TRBV5-6 and TRBJ1-2; TRBD1 matches 7 bases. The CDR3 length is 15 residues. Trimming cost V 3 bases and J 2 bases; bases outside gene matches: 7. CDR1 is SGHDT and CDR2 is YYEEEE in the germline V gene. Written as DNA, the CDR3 is TGTGCCAGCAGCTCCACAGGGGCGCCCAACTATGGCTACACCTTC. Amino acids: CASSSTGAPNYGYTF.

The chain combines TRBV11-2 with TRBJ1-3; 7 positions match TRBD1. Germline lookup yields CDR1 SGHAT and CDR2 FQNNGV. Unmatched junction bases numbered 6, after V lost 5 bases and J lost 2 bases. The CDR3 has 15 residues. The CDR3: CASSLTGAPGNTIYF. In DNA form, the CDR3 reads TGTGCCAGCAGCCTTACAGGGGCGCCTGGAAACACCATATATTTT.

The chain combines TRBV27 with TRBJ2-7; TRBD1 is a possible D gene (7 bases). Germline V gene sequence: CDR1 MNHEY, CDR2 SMNVEV (reference sequence). The CDR3 is 14 amino acids. V dropped 4 bases and J dropped 5 bases, with 15 bases sitting between them. This chain's CDR3 is CASSSRGVQDEQYF. The DNA of the CDR3 is TGTGCCAGCAGTTCCAGGGGGGTGCAAGACGAGCAGTACTTC.

The chain joins TRBV28 to TRBJ1-3; TRBD1 matches at 7 bases. The ends lost 3 bases at V and 3 bases at J; junction bases unmatched: 5. The CDR3 sequence is 15 residues long. The germline CDR1 and CDR2 sequences are MDHEN and SYDVKM. For the CDR3, the DNA is TGTGCCAGCAGTTTCAGACAGGGCTATGGAAACACCATATATTTT. This codes for CASSFRQGYGNTIYF.

The V gene is TRBV19, the J gene TRBJ1-2; 9 nucleotides line up with TRBD1. CDR3 length: 13 amino acids. J gave up 6 bases and V 3 bases, and 2 bases lay outside the gene matches. Germline CDR1 reads LNHDA; CDR2 reads SQIVND (reference sequence). CDR3 coding DNA: TGTGCCAGTAGTATGGGGACAGGGAATGGCTACACCTTC. It translates to CASSMGTGNGYTF.